The present T cell receptor (beta chain) was sequenced within a study of blood T cell repertoires in COVID-19. Study summary: The analysed material was cDNA or gDNA that came from T cells, B-cell-depleted T cells, or PBMCs.

Germline V gene lookup returns CDR1 KGHDR and CDR2 SFDVKD. This CDR3 has 14 amino acids. V was trimmed by 4 bases and J by 8 bases, leaving 16 bases between them. Sequencing used immunoSEQ multiplex PCR; TCRdb keeps in-frame clones, though not all of them. The data hold around 100,000 clones, with 70% to 90% observed a single time. This sequence joins TRBV24-1 and TRBJ1-2; TRBD1 is a possible D gene (6 bases). The sequencing input was peripheral blood. The sequence was obtained from a man aged 45 to 65 in a cohort sampled during active COVID-19. CDR3: CATSESTGPRGYTF. The CDR3 DNA is TGTGCCACCAGTGAGTCTACAGGGCCTCGGGGCTACACCTTC.